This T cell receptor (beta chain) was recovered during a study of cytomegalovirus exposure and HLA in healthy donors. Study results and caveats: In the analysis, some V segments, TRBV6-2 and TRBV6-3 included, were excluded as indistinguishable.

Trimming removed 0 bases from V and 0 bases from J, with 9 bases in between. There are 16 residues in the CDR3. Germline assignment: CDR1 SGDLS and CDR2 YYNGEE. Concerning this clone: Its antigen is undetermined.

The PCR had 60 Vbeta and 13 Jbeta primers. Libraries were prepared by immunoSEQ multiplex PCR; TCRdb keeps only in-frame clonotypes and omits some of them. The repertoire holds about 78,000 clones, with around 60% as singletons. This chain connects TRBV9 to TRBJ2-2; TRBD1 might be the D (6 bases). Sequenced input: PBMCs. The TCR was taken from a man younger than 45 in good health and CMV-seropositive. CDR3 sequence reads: CASSVGGQPNTGELFF. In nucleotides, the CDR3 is TGTGCCAGCAGCGTAGGGGGACAACCGAACACCGGGGAGCTGTTTTTT.